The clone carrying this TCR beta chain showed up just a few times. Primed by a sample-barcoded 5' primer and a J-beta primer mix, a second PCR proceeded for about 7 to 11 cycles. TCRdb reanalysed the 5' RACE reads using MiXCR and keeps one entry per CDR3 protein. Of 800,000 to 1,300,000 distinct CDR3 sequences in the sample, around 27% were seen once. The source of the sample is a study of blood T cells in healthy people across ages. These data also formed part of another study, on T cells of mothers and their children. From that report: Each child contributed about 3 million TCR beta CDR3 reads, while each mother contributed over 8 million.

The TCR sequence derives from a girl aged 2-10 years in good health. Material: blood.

CDR3 DNA sequence: TGTGCCAGCAGCCTACAGGGGCAGGCGTCGGCTTTCTTT. It encodes CASSLQGQASAFF. The genes are TRBV6-2 or TRBV6-3 and TRBJ1-1; 7 nucleotides agree with TRBD1. The germline gives CDR1 MNHEY, CDR2 SVGEGT. V trimming: 6 bases; J trimming: 11 bases; junction bases outside the gene matches: 12. This CDR3 has 13 amino acids.